The 5 T cell receptor beta chains listed next were all sequenced from one sample in a study of blood T cell repertoires in COVID-19. Sequencing used immunoSEQ multiplex PCR; TCRdb keeps in-frame clones, though not all of them. The table lists 380,000 or so clones, around 87% of them singletons. Material for sequencing was PBMCs or T cells enriched from blood (not recorded which). The receptors were sampled from a man younger than 40 who had recovered from COVID-19.

This chain uses TRBV7-9 with TRBJ2-7; no clear D. Germline lookup yields CDR1 SEHNR and CDR2 FQNEAQ (reference sequence). V gave up 5 bases and J gave up 7 bases, with 12 bases separating them. This CDR3 has 12 residues. In DNA, the CDR3 is TGTGCCAGCAGCCAAGAAGCGTGGGAGCAGTACTTC. Translation gives CASSQEAWEQYF. The full variable domain, with the rest looked up from reference TRBV7-9 and TRBJ2-7, is DTGVSQNPRHKITKRGQNVTFRCDPISEHNRLYWYRQTLGQGPEFLTYFQNEAQLEKSRLLSDRFSAERPKGSFSTLEIQRTEQGDSAMYLCASSQEAWEQYFGPGTRLTVT.

V and J are TRBV9 and TRBJ2-1, with TRBD1 matching over 8 bases. V lost 4 bases and J lost 8; bases outside the gene matches: 11. The CDR3 is 15 residues long. Germline V gives CDR1 SGDLS, CDR2 YYNGEE. CDR3 bases: TGTGCCAGCAGCTCACGCGGACAGGGCTGGGATGAGCAGTTCTTC. Encoded protein: CASSSRGQGWDEQFF.

In its sample, this clone was seen once. This chain links TRBV15 with TRBJ2-3, with 10 bases aligning to TRBD1. Germline loops: CDR1 LNHNV, CDR2 YYDKDF (reference sequence). The CDR3 totals 17 residues. Trimming took 3 bases from V and 5 from J; bases not matched to a gene: 11. As DNA, the CDR3 is TGTGCCACCAGCAGCCACCAGGGACAGGGGATACGAGATACGCAGTATTTT. Encoded protein: CATSSHQGQGIRDTQYF.

This chain uses TRBV6-2 or TRBV6-3 with TRBJ1-2; D remains ambiguous. This CDR3 is built from 15 residues. V lost 1 base and J 3 bases, leaving 12 bases between the germline ends. Looked up from germline, CDR1 is MNHEY and CDR2 is SVGEGT. The DNA of the CDR3 is TGTGCCAGCAGTTACTTGCGGTCCTGGGACTATGGCTACACCTTC. This gives the protein CASSYLRSWDYGYTF.

The V call is TRBV18, the J call TRBJ1-2, with a tentative D call TRBD1 (6 bases). The CDR3 contains 13 residues. Trimming pared 2 bases from V and 4 bases from J, leaving 8 bases between. Per the germline V gene, CDR1 is KGHSH and CDR2 is LQKENI. CDR3 in amino acids: CASSPGQIYGYTF. The CDR3 DNA reads TGTGCCAGCTCACCAGGACAGATCTATGGCTACACCTTC.